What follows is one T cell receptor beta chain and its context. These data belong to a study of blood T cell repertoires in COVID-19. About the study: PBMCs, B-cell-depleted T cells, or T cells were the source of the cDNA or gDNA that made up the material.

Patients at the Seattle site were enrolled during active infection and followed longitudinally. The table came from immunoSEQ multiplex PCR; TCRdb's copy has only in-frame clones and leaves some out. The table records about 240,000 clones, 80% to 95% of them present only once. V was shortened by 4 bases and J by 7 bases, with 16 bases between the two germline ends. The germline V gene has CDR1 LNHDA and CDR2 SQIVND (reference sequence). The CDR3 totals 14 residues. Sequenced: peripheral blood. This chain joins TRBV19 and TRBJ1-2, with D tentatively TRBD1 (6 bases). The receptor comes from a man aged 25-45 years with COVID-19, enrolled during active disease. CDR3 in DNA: TGTGCCAGTAGTACCTCCGGGACAAGAGTTGGCTACACCTTC. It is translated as CASSTSGTRVGYTF.